The following is a T cell receptor beta chain sequence with its context. The antigen remains unidentified. Samples came from axillary lymph nodes draining the breast cancer. TCRdb recomputed calls from the multiplex PCR reads with MiXCR, one row per CDR3 protein. The table shows 270,000 or so distinct CDR3 sequences, with around 31% occurring only once. This entry belongs to a study of breast tumors, draining lymph nodes, adjacent tissues. Germline trimming cut 6 bases from V and 0 bases from J; bases unmatched to any gene: 4. This CDR3 has 15 residues. From germline, CDR1 is MNHNS and CDR2 SASEGT. Study observations and caveats: Compared with lymph nodes, tumors were less diverse; compared with nontumor tissue, more.

The source of this sequence is a female donor with breast cancer. Some clones in this sample may be carry-over from other donors' samples. This sequence joins TRBV6-1 and TRBJ2-3; 9 nucleotides agree with TRBD2. Material: axillary lymph node tissue. CDR3 sequence: CASRRLAGSTDTQYF. The CDR3 DNA is TGTGCCAGCAGGCGTCTAGCGGGAAGCACAGATACGCAGTATTTT.